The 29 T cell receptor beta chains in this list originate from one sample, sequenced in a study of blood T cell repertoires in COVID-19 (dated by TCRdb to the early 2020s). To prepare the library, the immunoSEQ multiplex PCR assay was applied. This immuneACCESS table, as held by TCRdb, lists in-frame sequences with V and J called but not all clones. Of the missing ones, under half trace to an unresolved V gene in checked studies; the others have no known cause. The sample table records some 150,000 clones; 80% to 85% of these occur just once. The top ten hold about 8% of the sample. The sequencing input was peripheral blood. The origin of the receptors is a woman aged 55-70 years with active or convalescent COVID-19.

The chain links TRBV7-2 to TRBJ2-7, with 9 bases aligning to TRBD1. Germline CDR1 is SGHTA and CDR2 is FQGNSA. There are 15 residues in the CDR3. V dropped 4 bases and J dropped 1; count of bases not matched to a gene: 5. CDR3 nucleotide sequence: TGTGCCAGCAGCTCAGTCGGGACAGGGTCCTACGAGCAGTACTTC. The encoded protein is CASSSVGTGSYEQYF.

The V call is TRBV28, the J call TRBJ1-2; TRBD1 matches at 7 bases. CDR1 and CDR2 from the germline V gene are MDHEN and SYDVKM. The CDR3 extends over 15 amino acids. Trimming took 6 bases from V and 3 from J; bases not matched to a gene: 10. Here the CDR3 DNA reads TGTGCCAGCAGCCGCACAAAACAGGGGCACTATGGCTACACCTTC. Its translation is CASSRTKQGHYGYTF.

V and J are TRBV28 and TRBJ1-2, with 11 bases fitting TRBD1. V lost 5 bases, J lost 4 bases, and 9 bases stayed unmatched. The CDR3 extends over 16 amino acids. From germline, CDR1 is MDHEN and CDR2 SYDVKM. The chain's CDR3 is CASSTGTGGIGYGYTF. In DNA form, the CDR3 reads TGTGCCAGCAGTACCGGGACAGGGGGAATCGGCTATGGCTACACCTTC.

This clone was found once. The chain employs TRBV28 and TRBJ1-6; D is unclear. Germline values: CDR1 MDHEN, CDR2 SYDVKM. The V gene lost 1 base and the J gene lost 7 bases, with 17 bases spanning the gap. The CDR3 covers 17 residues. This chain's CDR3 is CASSLYSSGLLNSPLHF. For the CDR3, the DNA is TGTGCCAGCAGTTTATACTCTTCTGGGCTTCTGAATTCACCCCTCCACTTT. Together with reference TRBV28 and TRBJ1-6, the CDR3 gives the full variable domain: DVKVTQSSRYLVKRTGEKVFLECVQDMDHENMFWYRQDPGLGLRLIYFSYDVKMKEKGDIPEGYSVSREKKERFSLILESASTNQTSMYLCASSLYSSGLLNSPLHFGNGTRLTVT.

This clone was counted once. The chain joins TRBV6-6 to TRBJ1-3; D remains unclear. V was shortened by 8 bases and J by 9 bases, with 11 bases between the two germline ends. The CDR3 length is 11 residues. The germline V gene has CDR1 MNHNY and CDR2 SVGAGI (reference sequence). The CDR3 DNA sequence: TGTGCCAGCTTATCATGGAGCACCATATATTTT. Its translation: CASLSWSTIYF.

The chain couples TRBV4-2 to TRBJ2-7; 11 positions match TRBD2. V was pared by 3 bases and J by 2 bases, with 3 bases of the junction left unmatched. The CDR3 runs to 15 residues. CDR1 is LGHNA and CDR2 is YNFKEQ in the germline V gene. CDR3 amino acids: CASSQGLAETYEQYF. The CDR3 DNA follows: TGTGCCAGCAGCCAGGGACTAGCGGAAACCTACGAGCAGTACTTC.

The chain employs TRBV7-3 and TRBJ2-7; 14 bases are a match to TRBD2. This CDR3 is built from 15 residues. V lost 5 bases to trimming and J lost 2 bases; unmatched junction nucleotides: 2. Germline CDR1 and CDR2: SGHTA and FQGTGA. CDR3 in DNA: TGTGCCAGCAGCCGACTAGCGGGAGGGGCCTACGAGCAGTACTTC. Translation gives CASSRLAGGAYEQYF.

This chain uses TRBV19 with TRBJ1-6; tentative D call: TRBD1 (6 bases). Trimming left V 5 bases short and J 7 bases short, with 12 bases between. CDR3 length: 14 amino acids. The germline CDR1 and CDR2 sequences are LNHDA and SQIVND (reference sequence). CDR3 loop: CASSDGGRNSPLHF. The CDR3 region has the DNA TGTGCCAGTAGTGACGGGGGGCGAAATTCACCCCTCCACTTT.

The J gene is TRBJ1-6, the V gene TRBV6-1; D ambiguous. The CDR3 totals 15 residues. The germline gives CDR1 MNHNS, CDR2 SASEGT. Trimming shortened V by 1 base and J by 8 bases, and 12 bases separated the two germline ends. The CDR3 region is CASSEGGTGYSPLHF. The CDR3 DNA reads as TGTGCCAGCAGTGAAGGAGGTACTGGTTATTCACCCCTCCACTTT.

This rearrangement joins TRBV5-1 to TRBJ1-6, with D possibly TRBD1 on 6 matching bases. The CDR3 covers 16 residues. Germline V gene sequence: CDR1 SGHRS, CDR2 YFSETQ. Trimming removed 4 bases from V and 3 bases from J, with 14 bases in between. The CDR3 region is CASSPRGGGYNSPLHF. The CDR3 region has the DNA TGCGCCAGCAGCCCCCGGGGAGGGGGCTATAATTCACCCCTCCACTTT.

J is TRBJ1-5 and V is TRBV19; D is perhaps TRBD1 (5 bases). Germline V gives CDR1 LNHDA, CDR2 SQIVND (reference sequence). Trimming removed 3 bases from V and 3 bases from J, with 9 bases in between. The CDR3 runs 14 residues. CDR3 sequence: CASSIRGYNQPQHF. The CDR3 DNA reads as TGTGCCAGTAGTATTAGGGGATACAATCAGCCCCAGCATTTT. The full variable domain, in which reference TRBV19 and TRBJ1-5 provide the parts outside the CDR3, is DGGITQSPKYLFRKEGQNVTLSCEQNLNHDAMYWYRQDPGQGLRLIYYSQIVNDFQKGDIAEGYSVSREKKESFPLTVTSAQKNPTAFYLCASSIRGYNQPQHFGDGTRLSIL.

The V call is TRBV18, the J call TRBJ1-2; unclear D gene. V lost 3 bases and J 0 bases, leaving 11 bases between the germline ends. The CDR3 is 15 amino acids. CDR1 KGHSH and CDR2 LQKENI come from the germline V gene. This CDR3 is CASSPGSEANYGYTF. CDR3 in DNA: TGTGCCAGCTCACCCGGGTCCGAAGCTAACTATGGCTACACCTTC.

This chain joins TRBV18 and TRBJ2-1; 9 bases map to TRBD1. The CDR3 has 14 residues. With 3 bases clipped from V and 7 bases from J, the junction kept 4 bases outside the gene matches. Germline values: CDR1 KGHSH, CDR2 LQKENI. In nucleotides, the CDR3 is TGTGCCAGCTCACCGGGACAGGGCGGGAATGAGCAGTTCTTC. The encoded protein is CASSPGQGGNEQFF.

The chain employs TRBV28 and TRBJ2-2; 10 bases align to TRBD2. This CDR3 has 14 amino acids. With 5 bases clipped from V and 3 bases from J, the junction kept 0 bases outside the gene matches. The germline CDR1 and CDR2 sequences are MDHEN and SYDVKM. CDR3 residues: CASSSGGDTGELFF. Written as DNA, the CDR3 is TGTGCCAGCAGTAGCGGGGGGGACACCGGGGAGCTGTTTTTT.

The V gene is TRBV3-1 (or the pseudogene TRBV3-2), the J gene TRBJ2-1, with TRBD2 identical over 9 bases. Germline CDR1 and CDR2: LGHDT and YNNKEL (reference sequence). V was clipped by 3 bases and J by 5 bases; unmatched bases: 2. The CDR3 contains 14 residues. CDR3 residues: CASSHGTSHNEQFF. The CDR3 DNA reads TGTGCCAGCAGCCACGGGACTAGCCACAATGAGCAGTTCTTC.

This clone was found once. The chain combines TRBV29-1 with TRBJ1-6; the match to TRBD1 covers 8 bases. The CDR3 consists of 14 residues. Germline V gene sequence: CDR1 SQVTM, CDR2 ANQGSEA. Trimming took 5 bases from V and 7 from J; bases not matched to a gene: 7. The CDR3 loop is CSVRKDRENSPLHF. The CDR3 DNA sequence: TGCAGCGTTCGGAAGGACAGGGAAAATTCACCCCTCCACTTT.

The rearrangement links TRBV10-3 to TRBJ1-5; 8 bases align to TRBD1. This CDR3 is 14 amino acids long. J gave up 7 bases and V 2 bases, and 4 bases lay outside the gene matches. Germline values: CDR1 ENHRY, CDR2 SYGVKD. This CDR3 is CAISEAGGGQPQHF. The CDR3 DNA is TGTGCCATCAGTGAGGCAGGGGGCGGACAGCCCCAGCATTTT.

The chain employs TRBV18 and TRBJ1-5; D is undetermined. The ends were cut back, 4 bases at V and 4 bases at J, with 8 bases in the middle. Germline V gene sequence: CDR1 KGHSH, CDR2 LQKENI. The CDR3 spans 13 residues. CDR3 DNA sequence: TGTGCCAGCTCACTCCAGGAAAATCAGCCCCAGCATTTT. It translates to CASSLQENQPQHF.

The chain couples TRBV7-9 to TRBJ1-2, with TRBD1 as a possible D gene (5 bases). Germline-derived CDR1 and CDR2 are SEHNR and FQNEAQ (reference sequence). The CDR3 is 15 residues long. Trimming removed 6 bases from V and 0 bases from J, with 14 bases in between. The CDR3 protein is CASRPRGTANYGYTF. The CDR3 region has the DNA TGTGCCAGCAGGCCCCGGGGGACGGCTAACTATGGCTACACCTTC.

The CDR3 nucleotides read TGTGCCAGCAGCTTATACAGGGACACAGATACGCAGTATTTT. Protein sequence: CASSLYRDTDTQYF. V and J are TRBV7-3 and TRBJ2-3, with D perhaps matching TRBD1 (6 bases). CDR3 length: 14 residues. Trimming took off 2 bases at V and 2 bases at J, with 8 bases between the two ends. Germline V gene sequence: CDR1 SGHTA, CDR2 FQGTGA. Full variable domain (rest looked up from reference TRBV7-3 and TRBJ2-3): GAGVSQTPSNKVTEKGKYVELRCDPISGHTALYWYRQSLGQGPEFLIYFQGTGAADDSGLPNDRFFAVRPEGSVSTLKIQRTERGDSAVYLCASSLYRDTDTQYFGPGTRLTVL.

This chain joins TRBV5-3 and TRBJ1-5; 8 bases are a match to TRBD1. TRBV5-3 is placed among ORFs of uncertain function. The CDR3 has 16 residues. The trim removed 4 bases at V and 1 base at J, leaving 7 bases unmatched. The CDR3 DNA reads TGTGCCAGAAGCCGAACACAGGGGGGGAGCAATCAGCCCCAGCATTTT. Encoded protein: CARSRTQGGSNQPQHF.

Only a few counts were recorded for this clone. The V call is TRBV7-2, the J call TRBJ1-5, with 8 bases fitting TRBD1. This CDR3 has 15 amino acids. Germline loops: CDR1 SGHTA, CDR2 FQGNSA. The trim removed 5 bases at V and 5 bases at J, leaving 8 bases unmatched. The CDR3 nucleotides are TGTGCCAGCAGCCTACAGGGGGGGATCGATCAGCCCCAGCATTTT. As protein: CASSLQGGIDQPQHF.

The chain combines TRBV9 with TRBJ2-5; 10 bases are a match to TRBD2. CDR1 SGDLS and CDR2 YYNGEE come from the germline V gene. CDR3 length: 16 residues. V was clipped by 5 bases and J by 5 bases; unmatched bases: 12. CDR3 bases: TGTGCCAGCAGTGAAGGAGCGGGAGGGCCGTCGGAGACCCAGTACTTC. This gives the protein CASSEGAGGPSETQYF.

In DNA, the CDR3 is TGTGCCTGGAGTGGGGGCCACTATGGCTACACCTTC. Translating gives CAWSGGHYGYTF. V usage is TRBV30 and J usage is TRBJ1-2; a possible D gene is TRBD1 (5 bases). Germline V CDR1 and CDR2: GTSNPN, SVGIG (reference sequence). V lost 1 base to trimming and J lost 3 bases, with 6 bases between them. This CDR3 has 12 residues.

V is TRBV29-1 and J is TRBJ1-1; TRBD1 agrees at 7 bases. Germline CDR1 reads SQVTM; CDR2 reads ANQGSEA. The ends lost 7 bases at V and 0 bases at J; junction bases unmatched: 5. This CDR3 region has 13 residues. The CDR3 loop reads CSAMGQLNTEAFF. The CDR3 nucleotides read TGCAGCGCCATGGGACAGTTGAACACTGAAGCTTTCTTT. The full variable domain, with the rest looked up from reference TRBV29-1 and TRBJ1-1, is SAVISQKPSRDICQRGTSLTIQCQVDSQVTMMFWYRQQPGQSLTLIATANQGSEATYESGFVIDKFPISRPNLTFSTLTVSNMSPEDSSIYLCSAMGQLNTEAFFGQGTRLTVV.

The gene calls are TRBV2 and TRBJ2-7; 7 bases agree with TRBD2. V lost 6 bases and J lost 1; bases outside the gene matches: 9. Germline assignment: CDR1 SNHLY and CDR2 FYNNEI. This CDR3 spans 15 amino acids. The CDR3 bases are TGTGCCAGCAGAGTCGGACTAGGGCTTTCCTACGAGCAGTACTTC. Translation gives CASRVGLGLSYEQYF.

The CDR3 protein is CASAQGPIGNEQFF. CDR3 nucleotides: TGCGCCTCCGCCCAGGGCCCCATTGGGAATGAGCAGTTCTTC. This sequence joins TRBV10-2 and TRBJ2-1; D is possibly TRBD1 (5 bases). Per germline, CDR1 WSHSY and CDR2 SAAADI. The CDR3 has 14 residues. Trimming removed 11 bases from V and 7 bases from J, with 21 bases in between.

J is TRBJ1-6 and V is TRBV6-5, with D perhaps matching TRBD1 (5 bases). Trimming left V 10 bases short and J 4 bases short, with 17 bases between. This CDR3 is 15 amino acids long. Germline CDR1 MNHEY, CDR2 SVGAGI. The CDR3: CATETAPSYNSPLHF. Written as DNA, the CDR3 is TGTGCCACCGAGACAGCCCCCTCGTATAATTCACCCCTCCACTTT.

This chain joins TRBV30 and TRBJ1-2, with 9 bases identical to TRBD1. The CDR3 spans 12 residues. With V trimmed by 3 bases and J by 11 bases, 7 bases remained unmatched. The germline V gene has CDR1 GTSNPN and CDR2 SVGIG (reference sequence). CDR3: CAWSPGQGLYTF. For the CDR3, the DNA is TGTGCCTGGAGCCCGGGACAGGGCCTTTACACCTTC.